Listed below are T cell receptor beta chains from one sample, sequenced in a study of T cell responses to AZD1222 COVID-19 vaccine. Sequencing used immunoSEQ multiplex PCR; TCRdb keeps in-frame clones, though not all of them. This table has roughly 91,000 clones, approximately 89% appearing once. The sequenced sample was peripheral blood, obtained on day 0 of AZD1222 vaccination. These receptor sequences come from an adult in good health. CDR3s include the opening cysteine and the closing phenylalanine or tryptophan.

j_call v_call cdr3_length cdr3_aa
TRBJ1-3 TRBV29-1 14 CSTKGQGGGNTIYF
TRBJ1-6 TRBV27 12 CASSLSGMPLHF
TRBJ1-3 TRBV19 14 CASSTGNSGNTIYF
TRBJ2-1 TRBV12-3/TRBV12-4 11 CASSLDNEQFF
TRBJ2-3 TRBV5-8 12 CASSQRTDTQYF
TRBJ1-2 TRBV5-4 15 CASSSSNRGFYGYTF
TRBJ2-6 TRBV5-1 17 CASSLQVSPSGANVLTF
TRBJ2-7 TRBV29-1 14 CSVVRPGSSYEQYF
TRBJ2-1 TRBV12-3/TRBV12-4 13 CASSLPGLVKQFF
TRBJ2-5 TRBV7-6 12 CASSLNQETQYF
TRBJ1-2 TRBV10-3 12 CAIRNTGGGYTF
TRBJ1-1 TRBV28 15 CASSPAGTGLTEAFF
TRBJ2-2 TRBV10-2 17 CASRPGLAEPNTGELFF